Described below is a single T cell receptor (beta chain) sequence and its context. This clone was seen a single time. Its specific antigen is unknown. No quality values exist for individual bases; no much larger clone is one base distant. This specimen belongs to a study of shared clonotypes between healthy human individuals (TCRdb year 2020). General notes on the study: Two women and a few men aged 18 to 49 years were included in the cohort. Each donor's leukapheresis produced roughly between roughly 0.85 and 10 billion PBMCs. Per donor, three plates each were used for CD4 naive and CD4 memory, two for CD8 naive, and one for CD8 memory. To increase sequencing depth and limit assay-specific biases, TCR repertoire library preparation and sequencing were carried out by different laboratories using diverse techniques. To estimate repertoire size and how much clonotypes are shared between individuals, the study performed deep sequencing of blood TCR repertoires from 4 to 6 healthy adults. Broad study findings and their caveats: When a few donors were compared, the shared fraction of clonotypes was around 5.1% for naive CD4, around 3.5% for naive CD8, 2.3% for memory CD4, and 0.4% for memory CD8. Clonotypes shared by all four sorted-subset donors showed higher generation probabilities than non-shared clonotypes. Naive subsets generally had larger estimated clonotype richness than memory subsets did. The small number of donors limited the genetic and exposure-history diversity represented. Even with the large sequencing depth, rarefaction of the sorted-subset datasets indicated that sequencing was incomplete. Based on pairwise subsampling, the degree of clonotype sharing among donors was expected to be affected by sequencing depth. Sampling was restricted to blood, and TCR repertoires in tissue are likely to differ from TCR repertoires in blood.

The donors were healthy, HIV-negative adults with no recently reported acute infections or vaccinations. All donors were Caucasian adults living in Nashville, Tennessee, USA. CD4+ T cells were enriched by magnetic negative selection; naive cells were then positively selected on CD45RA, and the negative fraction formed the memory subset. Blood was obtained by leukapheresis, after which PBMCs were separated by Ficoll-Histopaque density gradient centrifugation and cryopreserved in liquid nitrogen vapor phase. Analytical flow cytometry was used to check the purity and quantity of every magnetically sorted T cell population. Genomic DNA was isolated from every sorted fraction and measured by UV absorbance on a Nanodrop 2000c. TCR CDR3 regions were amplified from genomic DNA by multiplex PCR using the deep immunoSEQ assay. For each cell subset, the extracted genomic DNA was distributed evenly across all wells of several immunoSEQ 96-well plates, and each plate served as one replicate. Each replicate PCR for sorted subsets received around 200 ng genomic DNA, equal to about 30,000 T cell genomes. Purified libraries were quantified with a Qubit 3.0 fluorometer, sized on a Bioanalyzer 2100, and re-quantified with the KAPA Library Quantification kit. Each immunoSEQ 96-well plate was sequenced on its own single-read 150-cycle Illumina NextSeq 550 flow cell. The authors processed their data as follows. Because the immunoSEQ output held only junctional sequences and lacked quality scores, the filtering could not match the filtering applied to full-length reads. Sequences were annotated with PyIR, a Python wrapper for IgBLAST v1.9, using IMGT germline references to assign V/J genes and CDR3. Reads were removed for weak V/J assignments (E-value above 1e-6), missing CDR3, stop codons, out-of-frame junctions, or ambiguous translated residues. A V3J clonotype was defined by an identical inferred V gene, J gene, and CDR3 amino acid sequence. Percentage overlap between repertoires was calculated by dividing the number of shared unique clonotypes by the size of the smaller repertoire. Repertoire richness was assessed with RTK rarefaction, the Chao1 estimator, and Recon v2.1 estimates of unobserved clonotypes. Generation probabilities for all TCRbeta clonotypes obtained by the gDNA method from a handful of donors were computed using OLGA. TCRdb stores this immuneACCESS table with in-frame sequences only. Part of the clones is absent; in the studies checked, under half of the shortfall reflects unresolved V genes, and no reason is known for the rest. V, J and clone size reflect that table, while D and trimming were determined from the DNA. In this sample the table shows around 1,000,000 clones, 70% to 80% of which occur a single time. More than 0.85% of the sample is in the top ten clones.

The CDR3 numbers 13 residues from cysteine through phenylalanine. Only the CDR3 portion is preserved as DNA: 39 bases, with reading frame beginning at the first base. Between the V and J ends, shortened by 4 bases and 8 bases respectively, the junction contains 11 bases. CDR1 and CDR2, looked up from the germline V gene, are MGHRA and YSYEKL. This TCR came from a man aged 18 to 30 in good health. Some clones in this sample may be carry-over from other donors' samples. Sequenced sample: memory CD4+ T cells from PBMCs. In the paper's terms, the cell subset or site label means: CD45RA-negative fraction. The chain couples TRBV4-1 to TRBJ1-4, with no reliable assignment of the D segment. DNA sequence: TGCGCCAGCAGCCCCCTGCGGGTCGAAAAACTGTTTTTT. This yields the protein CASSPLRVEKLFF.